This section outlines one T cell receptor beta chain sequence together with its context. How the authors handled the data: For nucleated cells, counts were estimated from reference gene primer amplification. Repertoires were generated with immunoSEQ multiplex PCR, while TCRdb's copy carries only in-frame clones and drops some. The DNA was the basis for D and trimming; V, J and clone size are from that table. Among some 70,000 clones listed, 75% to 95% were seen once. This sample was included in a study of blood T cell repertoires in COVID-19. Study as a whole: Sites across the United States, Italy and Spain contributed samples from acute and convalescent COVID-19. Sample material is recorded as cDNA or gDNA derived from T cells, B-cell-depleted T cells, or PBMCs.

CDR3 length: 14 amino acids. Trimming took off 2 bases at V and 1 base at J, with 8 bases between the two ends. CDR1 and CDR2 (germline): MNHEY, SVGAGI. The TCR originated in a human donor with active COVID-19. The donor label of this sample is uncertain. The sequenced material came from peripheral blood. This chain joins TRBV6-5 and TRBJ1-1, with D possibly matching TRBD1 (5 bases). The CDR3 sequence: CASSYRGSNTEAFF. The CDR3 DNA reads TGTGCCAGCAGTTACAGGGGATCGAACACTGAAGCTTTCTTT.